Each of the 7 T cell receptor beta chains below was sequenced from the same sample in a study of T cell changes during pregnancy in multiple sclerosis. Repertoires were generated with immunoSEQ multiplex PCR, while TCRdb's copy carries only in-frame clones and drops some. In the table there are under 85,000 clones, roughly 89% of which are singletons. This sample comprised peripheral blood, obtained in the third trimester of pregnancy. These receptors all come from a female donor in good health, enrolled as a control in a pregnancy study.

The V and J genes are TRBV7-8 and TRBJ1-5; D possibly corresponds to TRBD1 (5 bases). Germline V gene sequence: CDR1 SGHVS, CDR2 FQNEAQ. Trimming removed 4 bases at V and 3 bases at J, with 10 bases between. The CDR3 runs 14 residues. The CDR3 DNA follows: TGTGCCAGCAGCTGGCAGGGAAACAATCAGCCCCAGCATTTT. Protein: CASSWQGNNQPQHF.

As to this clone: This CDR3 is also generated by other DNA sequences in the sample. This chain joins TRBV5-6 and TRBJ1-1; D is unresolved. V gave up 4 bases and J gave up 4 bases, with 8 bases separating them. CDR1 is SGHDT and CDR2 is YYEEEE in the germline V gene. This CDR3 region has 12 residues. The CDR3 coding sequence is TGTGCCAGCAGCCTTAGAGGCACTGAAGCTTTCTTT. This translates into CASSLRGTEAFF.

V is TRBV5-4 and J is TRBJ1-2; D remains ambiguous. The CDR3 spans 13 residues. V was trimmed by 0 bases and J by 4 bases, leaving 7 bases between them. Germline CDR1 reads SGHNT; CDR2 reads YYREEE (reference sequence). The CDR3 DNA follows: TGTGCCAGCAGCTTGGAAAAAGCCTATGGCTACACCTTC. Translated: CASSLEKAYGYTF.

V gene TRBV2 combines with J gene TRBJ1-1; no firm D call. The germline V and J ends were trimmed by 0 bases and 8 bases, with 16 bases remaining between them. The CDR3 has 15 residues. Germline V CDR1 and CDR2: SNHLY, FYNNEI. DNA for the CDR3: TGTGCCAGCAGTGAAGCCACCGTGGGCCGCACGGAAGCTTTCTTT. Translating it yields CASSEATVGRTEAFF. Together with reference TRBV2 and TRBJ1-1, the CDR3 gives the full variable domain: EPEVTQTPSHQVTQMGQEVILRCVPISNHLYFYWYRQILGQKVEFLVSFYNNEISEKSEIFDDQFSVERPDGSNFTLKIRSTKLEDSAMYFCASSEATVGRTEAFFGQGTRLTVV.

The J gene is TRBJ2-7, the V gene TRBV5-1; D perhaps matches TRBD1 (5 bases). CDR1 is SGHRS, CDR2 YFSETQ, per germline. This CDR3 has 13 residues. The V and J ends lost 5 bases and 4 bases respectively, with 13 bases between them. The CDR3 loop reads CASRPDTPYEQYF. The CDR3 DNA is TGCGCCAGCAGGCCGGACACCCCGTACGAGCAGTACTTC.

For the CDR3, the DNA is TGTGCCAGCAGTTTGGGCCGGGGCACTGAAGCTTTCTTT. Protein sequence: CASSLGRGTEAFF. The rearrangement joins TRBV6-1 to TRBJ1-1; D is undetermined. The CDR3 consists of 13 residues. V was cut by 5 bases and J by 4 bases, with 11 bases left in between. From germline, CDR1 is MNHNS and CDR2 SASEGT.

This chain joins TRBV7-8 and TRBJ2-5; no definite D call. Germline V CDR1 and CDR2: SGHVS, FQNEAQ. Trimming left V 2 bases short and J 0 bases short, with 13 bases between. The CDR3 consists of 16 residues. The CDR3 nucleotides read TGTGCCAGCAGCTTAAGAACTCATATTAACCAAGAGACCCAGTACTTC. This codes for CASSLRTHINQETQYF.